The present entry profiles one TCR beta chain with its context. Its antigen remains unidentified. These data belong to a study of post-analysis software for immune sequencing data. Study overall: The disease courses covered relapsing-remitting, secondary progressive and progressive-relapsing multiple sclerosis.

Unique molecular identifiers featured in each of the TCR beta cDNA libraries. The authors obtained 500,000 or so cDNA molecules from roughly 1 to 10 million T cells. Each CDR3 protein gets one entry after TCRdb re-called the PCR reads with MiXCR. The data show 800,000 to 950,000 distinct CDR3 sequences, under 70% seen once. CDR3 length: 16 amino acids. Germline V CDR1 and CDR2: SGHRS, YFSETQ. Overall study results and limits: The study found TRBV5-6, TRBV5-1 and TRBV20-1 among five or six TRBV segments more frequent in patients than controls. With F measure, samples from one preparation batch clustered together strongly.

V is TRBV5-1 and J is TRBJ2-5, with TRBD2 identical over 8 bases. The J call could be wrong; TRBJ2-7 is a better fit for the DNA end. The clonotype comes from a girl aged 10 to 17 with multiple sclerosis. Sequencing used blood. The CDR3 nucleotides are TGCGCCAGCAGCTTTCTAAGCACCCCGGGAGGGCACGAGCAGTACTTC. Its translation: CASSFLSTPGGHEQYF.